Each of the 22 T cell receptor beta chains below was sequenced from the same sample in a study of blood T cell repertoires in COVID-19. Sequenced by immunoSEQ multiplex PCR; TCRdb stores in-frame clones only, minus some. The sample lists a few hundred thousand clones, approximately 88% occurring once. Sequenced material: peripheral blood. Receptor source: a woman aged 45-65 years with active or convalescent COVID-19.

The chain has TRBV18 and TRBJ2-7; the match to TRBD1 covers 7 bases. Per germline, CDR1 KGHSH and CDR2 LQKENI. V shed 3 bases and J 2 bases; nucleotides not matched to a gene: 7. This CDR3 is built from 15 residues. The CDR3 bases are TGTGCCAGCTCACCTACCGGGACAGCCACCTACGAGCAGTACTTC. Translation: CASSPTGTATYEQYF.

The rearrangement joins TRBV7-2 to TRBJ2-6; D ambiguous. With 0 bases removed from V and 0 bases from J, the gap between germline ends came to 12 bases. Germline values: CDR1 SGHTA, CDR2 FQGNSA. CDR3 size: 18 residues. The CDR3 protein is CASSLAPMMSSGANVLTF. The CDR3 DNA follows: TGTGCCAGCAGCTTAGCACCCATGATGAGCTCTGGGGCCAACGTCCTGACTTTC.

The J gene is TRBJ1-5, the V gene TRBV19; D is undetermined. Looked up from germline, CDR1 is LNHDA and CDR2 is SQIVND (reference sequence). Between the trimmed V and J ends, which lost 1 base and 0 bases, there was a span of 7 bases. The CDR3 is made up of 15 amino acids. Here the CDR3 DNA reads TGTGCCAGTAGTATAGCACCAGATAGCAATCAGCCCCAGCATTTT. Amino acid sequence: CASSIAPDSNQPQHF.

The chain is built from TRBV5-1 and TRBJ2-5, with D unclear. Germline V gives CDR1 SGHRS, CDR2 YFSETQ. V gave up 5 bases and J gave up 4 bases, with 6 bases separating them. This CDR3 contains 11 residues. CDR3 amino acids: CASRAVETQYF. CDR3 nucleotide sequence: TGCGCCAGCAGGGCGGTAGAGACCCAGTACTTC.

The V gene is TRBV6-5, the J gene TRBJ2-1; 10 bases are shared with TRBD2. Looked up from germline, CDR1 is MNHEY and CDR2 is SVGAGI. The ends lost 1 base at V and 3 bases at J; junction bases unmatched: 3. The CDR3 is made up of 16 amino acids. CDR3 residues: CASSYLTSGFYNEQFF. DNA of the CDR3: TGTGCCAGCAGTTACTTGACTAGCGGGTTCTACAATGAGCAGTTCTTC.

This chain links TRBV6-1 with TRBJ1-2, with D unclear. Germline V gene data show CDR1 as MNHNS and CDR2 as SASEGT. Trimming took off 2 bases at V and 5 bases at J, with 3 bases between the two ends. CDR3 size: 11 residues. CDR3 coding DNA: TGTGCCAGCAGTGAACAGTATGGCTACACCTTC. It is translated as CASSEQYGYTF.

The V gene is TRBV5-1, the J gene TRBJ2-3; D might be TRBD2 (6 bases). The CDR3 has 16 residues. Germline lookup yields CDR1 SGHRS and CDR2 YFSETQ. Trimming took 1 base from V and 0 from J, leaving 12 bases between them. CDR3 sequence reads: CASSLQGGASTDTQYF. DNA of the CDR3: TGCGCCAGCAGCTTGCAAGGCGGGGCTAGCACAGATACGCAGTATTTT.

In its sample, this clone was seen once. This CDR3 is also generated by other DNA sequences in the sample. J is TRBJ1-3 and V is TRBV30, with TRBD1 as a possible D gene (5 bases). The ends were cut back, 6 bases at V and 0 bases at J, with 9 bases in the middle. CDR1 and CDR2 (germline): GTSNPN, SVGIG (reference sequence). The CDR3 extends over 13 amino acids. CDR3 sequence reads: CACRGSSGNTIYF. CDR3 DNA sequence: TGTGCCTGTCGGGGGAGCTCTGGAAACACCATATATTTT.

This rearrangement joins TRBV7-9 to TRBJ2-1; perhaps TRBD2 as D (5 bases). The germline V gene encodes CDR1 SEHNR and CDR2 FQNEAQ (reference sequence). V gave up 0 bases and J gave up 3 bases, with 9 bases separating them. The CDR3 contains 15 residues. CDR3 sequence reads: CASSLAGAVYNEQFF. CDR3 bases: TGTGCCAGCAGCTTAGCGGGAGCGGTCTACAATGAGCAGTTCTTC.

The V call is TRBV6-5, the J call TRBJ2-2; possible D gene TRBD2, 7 bases. The CDR3 is 14 amino acids. The V end lost 7 bases, the J end lost 4 bases, and 13 bases lay between the germline ends. Looked up from germline, CDR1 is MNHEY and CDR2 is SVGAGI. The CDR3, as DNA: TGTGCCAGCACCTACGGGGGGCCCACCGGGGAGCTGTTTTTT. It translates to CASTYGGPTGELFF.

The chain is built from TRBV12-5 and TRBJ1-4, with TRBD1 identical over 7 bases. Germline V CDR1 and CDR2: LGHNT, FRNRAP. The junction had 5 bases not matched to a gene; V was cut back by 0 bases and J by 7 bases. The CDR3 is 15 residues long. CDR3 sequence (DNA): TGTGCTAGTGGTTTGGTAGGGACAGCGACTGAAAAACTGTTTTTT. Protein sequence: CASGLVGTATEKLFF.

V gene TRBV10-2 combines with J gene TRBJ2-1; TRBD2 matches at 12 bases. Germline loops: CDR1 WSHSY, CDR2 SAAADI. V was clipped by 3 bases and J by 5 bases; unmatched bases: 2. The CDR3 loop spans 15 amino acids. This chain's CDR3 is CASSERTSGNNEQFF. The CDR3 DNA is TGCGCCAGCAGTGAAAGGACTAGCGGGAACAATGAGCAGTTCTTC.

The chain carries TRBV5-1 and TRBJ2-7; D is perhaps TRBD1 (6 bases). With 7 bases removed from V and 6 bases from J, the gap between germline ends came to 14 bases. The CDR3 consists of 12 residues. Germline CDR1 is SGHRS and CDR2 is YFSETQ. CDR3 sequence: CASRDKVGEQYF. The CDR3 nucleotides read TGCGCCAGCCGGGACAAAGTGGGCGAGCAGTACTTC.

V gene TRBV27 combines with J gene TRBJ2-7, with TRBD1 identical over 11 bases. Losses at the gene ends were 6 bases for V and 4 bases for J; bases not matched to a gene: 14. Germline values: CDR1 MNHEY, CDR2 SMNVEV (reference sequence). The CDR3 runs to 17 residues. The CDR3 loop reads CASSPPARTGGVYEQYF. In DNA form, the CDR3 reads TGTGCCAGCAGCCCCCCCGCGCGGACAGGGGGCGTGTACGAGCAGTACTTC.

The V and J genes are TRBV5-1 and TRBJ1-1; tentative D call: TRBD1 (6 bases). Trimming stripped 6 bases from V and 3 bases from J, with 18 bases between. The CDR3 totals 15 residues. Germline CDR1 and CDR2: SGHRS and YFSETQ. This CDR3 is CASTPRGKGDTEAFF. CDR3 nucleotide sequence: TGCGCCAGCACCCCGCGGGGGAAGGGGGACACTGAAGCTTTCTTT.

This clone has just one count. The rearrangement links TRBV5-6 to TRBJ1-1; 7 bases fit TRBD1. The V and J ends lost 0 bases and 0 bases, in that order; junction bases with no gene match: 2. The germline gives CDR1 SGHDT, CDR2 YYEEEE. The CDR3 is 15 amino acids. This chain's CDR3 is CASSLAGTVNTEAFF. The CDR3 DNA follows: TGTGCCAGCAGCTTGGCCGGGACAGTGAACACTGAAGCTTTCTTT. The full variable domain, rest sourced from reference TRBV5-6 and TRBJ1-1, is DAGVTQSPTHLIKTRGQQVTLRCSPKSGHDTVSWYQQALGQGPQFIFQYYEEEERQRGNFPDRFSGHQFPNYSSELNVNALLLGDSALYLCASSLAGTVNTEAFFGQGTRLTVV.

The chain employs TRBV28 and TRBJ2-1, with D perhaps TRBD2 (6 bases). Germline values: CDR1 MDHEN, CDR2 SYDVKM. The CDR3 is 16 amino acids. Trimming removed 5 bases from V and 6 bases from J, with 20 bases in between. The CDR3 is CASSPLEGLLINEQFF. The CDR3 DNA reads as TGTGCCAGCAGTCCACTGGAGGGCCTGTTGATCAATGAGCAGTTCTTC. The variable domain in full, completed from reference TRBV28 and TRBJ2-1, reads DVKVTQSSRYLVKRTGEKVFLECVQDMDHENMFWYRQDPGLGLRLIYFSYDVKMKEKGDIPEGYSVSREKKERFSLILESASTNQTSMYLCASSPLEGLLINEQFFGPGTRLTVL.

This clone was recorded a few times. The J gene is TRBJ2-7, the V gene TRBV6-2 or TRBV6-3; D is unresolved. The V and J ends lost 3 bases and 6 bases respectively, with 12 bases between them. The CDR3 contains 13 residues. Germline CDR1 MNHEY, CDR2 SVGEGT. CDR3 region: CASSYATVPEQYF. As DNA, the CDR3 is TGTGCCAGCAGTTATGCCACAGTTCCCGAGCAGTACTTC.

The chain recombines TRBV5-1 with TRBJ2-7, with TRBD2 matching over 12 bases. Trimming at V came to 0 bases and at J to 9 bases, leaving 4 bases not matched to a gene. Germline V gene lookup returns CDR1 SGHRS and CDR2 YFSETQ. The CDR3 covers 14 residues. CDR3 region: CASSLETSGRGQYF. DNA for the CDR3: TGCGCCAGCAGCTTGGAGACTAGCGGGAGAGGGCAGTACTTC.

The chain couples TRBV2 to TRBJ2-7; D possibly corresponds to TRBD1 (6 bases). CDR1 and CDR2 from the germline V gene are SNHLY and FYNNEI. The CDR3 runs to 13 residues. V lost 8 bases, J lost 0 bases, and 11 bases lay in between. In DNA, the CDR3 is TGTGCCAGCGACACAGGGAGCTCCTACGAGCAGTACTTC. This gives the protein CASDTGSSYEQYF. Supplemented by reference TRBV2 and TRBJ2-7, the full variable domain reads EPEVTQTPSHQVTQMGQEVILRCVPISNHLYFYWYRQILGQKVEFLVSFYNNEISEKSEIFDDQFSVERPDGSNFTLKIRSTKLEDSAMYFCASDTGSSYEQYFGPGTRLTVT.

The rearrangement links TRBV5-1 to TRBJ2-1, with 12 bases lining up with TRBD2. The CDR3 length is 15 residues. V lost 0 bases and J lost 7; bases outside the gene matches: 2. Germline V gene sequence: CDR1 SGHRS, CDR2 YFSETQ. CDR3: CASSLATSGGNEQFF. CDR3 coding DNA: TGCGCCAGCAGCTTGGCTACTAGCGGGGGGAATGAGCAGTTCTTC.

The gene calls are TRBV18 and TRBJ2-2, with TRBD1 identical over 10 bases. Trimming cost V 3 bases and J 7 bases; bases outside gene matches: 2. CDR1 is KGHSH and CDR2 is LQKENI in the germline V gene. There are 14 residues in the CDR3. The CDR3 region is CASSPGQGDGELFF. The CDR3 coding sequence is TGTGCCAGCTCACCCGGACAGGGGGACGGGGAGCTGTTTTTT.